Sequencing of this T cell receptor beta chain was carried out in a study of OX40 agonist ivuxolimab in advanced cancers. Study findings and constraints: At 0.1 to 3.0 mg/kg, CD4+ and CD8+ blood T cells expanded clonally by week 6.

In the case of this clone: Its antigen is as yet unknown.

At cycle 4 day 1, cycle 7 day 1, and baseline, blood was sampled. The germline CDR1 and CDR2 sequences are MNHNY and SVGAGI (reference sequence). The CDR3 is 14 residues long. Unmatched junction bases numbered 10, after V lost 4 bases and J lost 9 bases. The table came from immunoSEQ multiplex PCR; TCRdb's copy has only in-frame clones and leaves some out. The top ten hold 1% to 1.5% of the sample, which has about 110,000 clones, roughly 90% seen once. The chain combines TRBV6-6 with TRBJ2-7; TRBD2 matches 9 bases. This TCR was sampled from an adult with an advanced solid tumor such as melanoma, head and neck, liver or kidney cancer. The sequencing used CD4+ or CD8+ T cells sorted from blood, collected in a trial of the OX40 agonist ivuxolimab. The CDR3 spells CASSSGLATYWQYF. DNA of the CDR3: TGTGCCAGCAGTTCGGGACTAGCAACTTATTGGCAGTACTTC.